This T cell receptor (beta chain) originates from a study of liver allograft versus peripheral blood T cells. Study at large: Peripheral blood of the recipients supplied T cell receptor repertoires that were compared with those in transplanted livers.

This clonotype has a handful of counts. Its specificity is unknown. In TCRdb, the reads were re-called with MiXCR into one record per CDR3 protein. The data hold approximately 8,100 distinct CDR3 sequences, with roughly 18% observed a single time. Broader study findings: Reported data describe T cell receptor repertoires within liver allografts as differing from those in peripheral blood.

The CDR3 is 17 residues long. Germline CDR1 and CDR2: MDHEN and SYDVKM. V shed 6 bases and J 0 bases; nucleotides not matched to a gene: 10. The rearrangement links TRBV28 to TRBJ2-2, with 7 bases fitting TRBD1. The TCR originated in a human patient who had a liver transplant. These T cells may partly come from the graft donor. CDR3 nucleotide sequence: TGTGCCAGCAGAGCACCCAGGGGGTTCGCGAACACCGGGGAGCTGTTTTTT. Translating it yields CASRAPRGFANTGELFF.